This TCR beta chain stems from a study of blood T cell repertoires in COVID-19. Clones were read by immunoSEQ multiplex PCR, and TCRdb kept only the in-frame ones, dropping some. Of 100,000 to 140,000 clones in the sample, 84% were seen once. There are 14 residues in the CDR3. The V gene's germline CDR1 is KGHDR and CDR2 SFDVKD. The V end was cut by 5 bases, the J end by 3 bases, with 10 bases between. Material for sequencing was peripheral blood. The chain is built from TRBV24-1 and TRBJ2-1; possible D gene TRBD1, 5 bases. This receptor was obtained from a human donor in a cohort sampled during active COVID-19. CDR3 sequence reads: CATSGGSLYNEQFF. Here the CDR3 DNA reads TGTGCCACCAGTGGGGGCTCCCTCTACAATGAGCAGTTCTTC.